These T cell receptor beta chains were read from a single sample in a study of T cells in Graves' hyperthyroidism and ophthalmopathy. TCRdb re-called the multiplex PCR reads through MiXCR, storing one row per CDR3 protein. This table holds 550,000 to 700,000 distinct CDR3 sequences, about 43% found once. The sequencing input was peripheral blood or thyroid tissue (not recorded which). These receptors were obtained from an adult woman with Graves' disease, either hyperthyroidism or ophthalmopathy (not recorded which). The CDR3 runs from the conserved cysteine through the conserved F or W. D genes are given only for firm matches. For some rows the clone size is stated as once, few or many, or as a class when expanded; others skip it.

j_call,d_call,v_call,cdr3_length,clone_size,cdr3_nt,cdr3_aa
TRBJ1-2,.,TRBV2,11,few,TGTGCCAGCCCAGGGGACTATGGCTACACCTTC,CASPGDYGYTF
TRBJ1-5,TRBD1,TRBV25-1,15,.,TGTGCCTCGCAAGCAGGGGGAGTGAACGATCAGCCCCAGCATTTT,CASQAGGVNDQPQHF
TRBJ2-2,.,TRBV7-3,16,.,TGTGCCAGCAGCCCGGACGGTAGCGCGAACACCGGGGAGCTGTTTTTT,CASSPDGSANTGELFF
TRBJ1-5,.,TRBV2,15,few,TGTGCCAGCAGTCTCCAGGGGACCGGGGATCAGCCCCAGCATTTT,CASSLQGTGDQPQHF
TRBJ1-5,.,TRBV12-3/TRBV12-4,12,many,TGTGCCAGCACAAGGACAGATCAGCCCCAGCATTTT,CASTRTDQPQHF
TRBJ1-1,.,TRBV6-1,14,.,TGTGCCAGCATCGATGGGAGGGTTTTTACTGAAGCTTTCTTT,CASIDGRVFTEAFF
TRBJ2-7,TRBD2,TRBV9,15,.,TGTGCCAGCAGCGGACTAGCGGGGGACTCCTACGAGCAGTACTTC,CASSGLAGDSYEQYF
TRBJ1-6,.,TRBV5-1,18,many,TGCGCCAGCAGCTCCCGAATCTCCGGGACGGGCCGAAATTCACCCCTCCACTTT,CASSSRISGTGRNSPLHF
TRBJ1-6,TRBD1,TRBV10-3,13,.,TGTGCCATCAGCGCGGGACAGGGGAAGGCCCTCCACTTT,CAISAGQGKALHF
TRBJ1-4,.,TRBV3-1,16,few,TGTGCCAGCAGCCAGGCTATACAGGGCCCAGAAGAAAAACTGTTTTTT,CASSQAIQGPEEKLFF
TRBJ2-2,TRBD2,TRBV7-7,16,.,TGTGCTAGCACCGGACTAGCGGGGGGACGGACCGGGGAGCTGTTTTTT,CASTGLAGGRTGELFF
TRBJ2-7,TRBD1,TRBV7-3,15,.,TGTGCCAGCCCACTTAGGGGACAGGGACGGTACGAGCAGTACTTC,CASPLRGQGRYEQYF
TRBJ1-2,TRBD1,TRBV5-1,13,many,TGCGCCAGCAGCTTCGGGACAGGGTATGGCTACACCTTC,CASSFGTGYGYTF
TRBJ2-2,.,TRBV7-9,17,many,TGTGCCAGCAGCTTACCCGACGGGGGCGCGGACACCGGGGAGCTGTTTTTT,CASSLPDGGADTGELFF
TRBJ1-1,.,TRBV2,13,few,TGTGCCAGCATGGACGGGAAGAACACTGAAGCTTTCTTT,CASMDGKNTEAFF
TRBJ1-3,.,TRBV20-1,12,.,TGCAGTGCCCCCCTGCTGGGAAACACCATATATTTT,CSAPLLGNTIYF
TRBJ2-7,.,TRBV6-1,13,many,TGTGCCAGCAGGGGGACCGGTTTGGGGGAGCAGTACTTC,CASRGTGLGEQYF
TRBJ2-5,TRBD1,TRBV7-2,15,.,TGTGCCAGCAGTCCGGAAGTGACAGGGAAAGAGACCCAGTACTTC,CASSPEVTGKETQYF
TRBJ1-5,TRBD1,TRBV19,13,.,TGTGCCAGTACCACAGGGGCCTATCAGCCCCAGCATTTT,CASTTGAYQPQHF
TRBJ1-2,TRBD1,TRBV20-1,15,.,TGCAGTGCTAGAGACACGACAGGGGGGAGGTATGGCTACACCTTC,CSARDTTGGRYGYTF
TRBJ2-7,.,TRBV7-9,14,.,TGTGCCAGCAGTCCTGACAGTCGGCAGGACGAGCAGTACTTC,CASSPDSRQDEQYF
TRBJ1-2,.,TRBV28,14,.,TGTGCCAGCAGTTGGAGGGGACCTAACTATGGCTACACCTTC,CASSWRGPNYGYTF
TRBJ2-7,.,TRBV7-9,16,few,TGTGCCAGCAGCAAGATTGGGGGAGGAGTCCCCTACGAGCAGTACTTC,CASSKIGGGVPYEQYF